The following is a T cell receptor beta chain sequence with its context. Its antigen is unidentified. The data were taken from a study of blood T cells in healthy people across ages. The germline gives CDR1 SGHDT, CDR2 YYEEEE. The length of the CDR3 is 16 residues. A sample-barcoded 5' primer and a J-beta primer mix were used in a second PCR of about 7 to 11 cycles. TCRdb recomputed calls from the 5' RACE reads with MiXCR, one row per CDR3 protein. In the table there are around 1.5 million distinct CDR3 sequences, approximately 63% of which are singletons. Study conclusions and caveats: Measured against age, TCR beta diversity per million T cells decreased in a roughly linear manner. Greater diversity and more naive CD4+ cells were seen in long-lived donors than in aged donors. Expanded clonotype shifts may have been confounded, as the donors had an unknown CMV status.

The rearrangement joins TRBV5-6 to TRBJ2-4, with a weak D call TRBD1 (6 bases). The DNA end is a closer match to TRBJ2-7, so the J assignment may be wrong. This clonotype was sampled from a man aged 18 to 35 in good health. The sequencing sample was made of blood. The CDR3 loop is CASSFREGDFGYEQYF. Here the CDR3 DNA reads TGTGCCAGCAGCTTCCGTGAGGGGGATTTTGGCTACGAGCAGTACTTC.